The rows below give T cell receptor beta chains drawn from one sample of a study of cytomegalovirus exposure and HLA in healthy donors. The assay was immunoSEQ multiplex PCR, and TCRdb's table has in-frame clones only and misses some. The table includes approximately 170,000 clones, about 90% detected once. The sample consisted of PBMCs. All receptors derive from a woman younger than 30 in good health and CMV-seropositive. CDR3s include the opening cysteine and the closing phenylalanine or tryptophan. Each record gives: CDR3 protein, CDR3 DNA, clone size, V gene, J gene, D gene. A D gene is named only where the DNA matches it firmly. Size tells how often a clone was seen (once, few, many) or the class of an expanded clone, and some rows leave it out.

CASSPLGGGAHEKLFF,TGTGCCAGCTCACCCTTAGGAGGAGGGGCCCATGAAAAACTGTTTTTT,NA,TRBV18,TRBJ1-4,NA
CASSESRLWSGGSGGYTF,TGCGCCAGCAGTGAGTCGAGGTTGTGGTCAGGGGGAAGCGGTGGCTACACCTTC,NA,TRBV10-2,TRBJ1-2,TRBD1
CASGLVLGQGARTEAFF,TGTGCTAGTGGTTTGGTACTGGGACAGGGGGCTCGCACTGAAGCTTTCTTT,NA,TRBV12-5,TRBJ1-1,TRBD1
CASSLERDRDVTQYF,TGTGCCAGCAGCTTAGAACGGGACAGGGACGTGACCCAGTACTTC,NA,TRBV7-9,TRBJ2-5,TRBD1
CASSLRFWQSGAFF,TGTGCCAGCAGCTTAAGGTTTTGGCAGTCGGGAGCTTTCTTT,NA,TRBV7-2,TRBJ1-1,NA
CATSTGQGAVSGANVLTF,TGTGCCACCAGCACGGGACAGGGGGCCGTCTCTGGGGCCAACGTCCTGACTTTC,few,TRBV15,TRBJ2-6,TRBD1
CASSLLTSGRGRETQYF,TGTGCCAGCAGTTTATTGACTAGCGGGAGGGGGCGAGAGACCCAGTACTTC,NA,TRBV28,TRBJ2-5,TRBD2
CASSLTTSAYEQYF,TGCGCCAGCAGCTTGACCACGTCAGCCTACGAGCAGTACTTC,few,TRBV5-1,TRBJ2-7,NA
CASSFRAGSTDTQYF,TGTGCCAGCAGCTTTCGAGCGGGAAGCACAGATACGCAGTATTTT,NA,TRBV7-8,TRBJ2-3,TRBD2
CASSPGTDYGYTF,TGTGCCAGCTCACCCGGGACAGACTATGGCTACACCTTC,NA,TRBV18,TRBJ1-2,TRBD1
CASSAAPRGKNIQYF,TGTGCCAGCAGTGCGGCCCCCAGGGGCAAAAACATTCAGTACTTC,NA,TRBV28,TRBJ2-4,NA
CASSPREEQFF,TGTGCCAGCAGCCCCAGGGAAGAGCAGTTCTTC,NA,TRBV11-3,TRBJ2-1,NA
CSAGEASQYF,TGCAGTGCTGGGGAGGCATCTCAGTACTTC,NA,TRBV20-1,TRBJ2-7,NA
CASSEIAGGYNEQFF,TGTGCCAGCAGTGAGATAGCGGGGGGTTACAATGAGCAGTTCTTC,few,TRBV6-1,TRBJ2-1,TRBD2
CASSLGTGYGYTF,TGTGCCAGCTCACTAGGGACAGGCTATGGCTACACCTTC,few,TRBV18,TRBJ1-2,TRBD1
CASSLAPGTYNEQFF,TGCGCCAGCAGCTTGGCTCCGGGAACCTACAATGAGCAGTTCTTC,NA,TRBV5-1,TRBJ2-1,NA
CASSSNPGTEAFF,TGTGCCAGCAGCTCAAATCCGGGAACTGAAGCTTTCTTT,NA,TRBV7-9,TRBJ1-1,NA
CASSERRIGGYTF,TGTGCCAGCAGTGAAAGGCGGATAGGCGGCTACACCTTC,NA,TRBV2,TRBJ1-2,NA
CASSPRAGHSYEQYF,TGTGCCAGCAGTCCCCGCGCAGGGCACTCCTACGAGCAGTACTTC,NA,TRBV5-8,TRBJ2-7,NA
CASSLKAPLGQGNGYTF,TGCGCCAGCAGCCTAAAAGCTCCCCTAGGACAGGGGAATGGCTACACCTTC,NA,TRBV4-1,TRBJ1-2,TRBD1
CASSFSSGYEQYF,TGTGCCAGCAGCTTCTCTAGCGGATACGAGCAGTACTTC,once,TRBV7-8,TRBJ2-7,TRBD2
CAILGPGANVLTF,TGTGCCATCCTGGGGCCTGGGGCCAACGTCCTGACTTTC,NA,TRBV10-3,TRBJ2-6,NA
CASSEYRGRNTIYF,TGTGCCAGCAGCGAATACAGGGGGCGTAACACCATATATTTT,NA,TRBV6-1,TRBJ1-3,TRBD1
CASSYGTSSYEQYF,TGTGCCAGCAGTTACGGGACAAGCTCCTACGAGCAGTACTTC,NA,TRBV6-5,TRBJ2-7,NA
CASSQEHRDQETQYF,TGCGCCAGCAGCCAAGAGCACAGAGACCAAGAGACCCAGTACTTC,NA,TRBV4-3,TRBJ2-5,NA
CASSYGGSSNSPLHF,TGTGCCAGCAGTTATGGGGGGAGCAGTAATTCACCCCTCCACTTT,once,TRBV6-5,TRBJ1-6,NA